This paragraph covers one T cell receptor (beta chain) sequence. Original processing notes: For nucleated cells, counts were estimated from reference gene primer amplification. Profiled with immunoSEQ multiplex PCR; TCRdb holds only in-frame clones, not every one. V and J calls and clone size are those listed in that table; D and trimming were worked out from the DNA. The sample holds approximately 350,000 clones, roughly 90% seen once. Grouping used clinical history reported by participants in a survey and questionnaire. The data derive from a study of blood T cell repertoires in COVID-19. Study in general: Samples came from the United States, Italy and Spain, spanning acute and convalescent COVID-19.

The CDR3 has 15 residues. In germline, CDR1 is LGHNA, CDR2 YNFKEQ. Deletions cut 0 bases from V and 5 bases from J, with 13 bases between. The TCR sequence derives from a woman in her twenties or thirties who had recovered from COVID-19. V and J are TRBV4-2 and TRBJ1-1; D gene unclear. Input material: PBMCs or T cells enriched from blood (not recorded which). CDR3 in DNA: TGTGCCAGCAGCCAAGATTTGACTGTTGTTACTGAAGCTTTCTTT. This sequence encodes CASSQDLTVVTEAFF.